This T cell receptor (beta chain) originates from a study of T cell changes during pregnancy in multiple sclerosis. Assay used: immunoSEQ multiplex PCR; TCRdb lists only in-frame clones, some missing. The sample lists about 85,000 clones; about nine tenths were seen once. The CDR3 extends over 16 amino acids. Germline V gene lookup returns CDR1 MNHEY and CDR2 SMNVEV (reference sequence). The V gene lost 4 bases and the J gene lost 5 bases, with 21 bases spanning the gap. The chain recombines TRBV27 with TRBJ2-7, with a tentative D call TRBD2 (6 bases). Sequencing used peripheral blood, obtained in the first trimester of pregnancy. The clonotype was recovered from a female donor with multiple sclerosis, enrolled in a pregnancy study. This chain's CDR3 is CASSYLSSAGPHEQYF. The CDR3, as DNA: TGTGCCAGCAGTTACCTTTCTTCGGCGGGACCCCACGAGCAGTACTTC.